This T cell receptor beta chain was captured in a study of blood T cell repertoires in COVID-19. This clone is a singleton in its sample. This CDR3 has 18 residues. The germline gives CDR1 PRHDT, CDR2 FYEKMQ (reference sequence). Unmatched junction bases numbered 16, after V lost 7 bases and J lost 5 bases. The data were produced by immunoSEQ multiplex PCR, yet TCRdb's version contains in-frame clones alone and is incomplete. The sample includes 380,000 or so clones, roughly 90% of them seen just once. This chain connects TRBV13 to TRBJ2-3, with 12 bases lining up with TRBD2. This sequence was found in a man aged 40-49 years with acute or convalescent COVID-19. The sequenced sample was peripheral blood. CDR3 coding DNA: TGTGCCAGCAAGGGCCTAGCGGGAGGGCCAGGTGATCAAGATACGCAGTATTTT. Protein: CASKGLAGGPGDQDTQYF.